This TCR beta chain came from a study of molecular identifiers for immune sequencing clone quantification. Across the study: For replicates, RNA isolated from about 20,000 or 100,000 naive CD8 cells was divided into five portions, of which four were sequenced.

TCRdb recomputed calls from the PCR reads with MiXCR, one row per CDR3 protein. This sample has about 630,000 distinct CDR3 sequences; 25% occur once, and the top ten carry around 0.78%. This clonotype was counted many times. The sequenced material came from naive CD8+ T cells from blood, with Jurkat cell RNA spiked in. Subset denoted: FACS-sorted CD8+CD4-CCR7+CD45RA+ naive T cells. The source is a human donor in good health. Some libraries in this study had Jurkat cell RNA spiked in.

CDR3 DNA sequence: TGTGCCAGCAGATCCACACCTAACTATGGCTACACCTTC. Protein sequence: CASRSTPNYGYTF. The chain joins TRBV2 to TRBJ1-2; D is ambiguous. Germline-derived CDR1 and CDR2 are SNHLY and FYNNEI. Trimming removed 6 bases at V and 0 bases at J, with 8 bases between. The CDR3 length is 13 residues.